These T cell receptor beta chains were read from a single sample in a study of blood T cells in healthy people across ages. TCRdb analysed the 5' RACE reads with MiXCR anew, one entry per CDR3 protein. The top ten hold 7.9% of the sample, which has some 1.4 million distinct CDR3 sequences, roughly 40% seen once. Sequenced input: blood. The receptors here all came from a woman aged 18-29 years in good health. Each CDR3 is given with its conserved first and last residue. A D gene is named only where the DNA matches it firmly. The listing skips clone size in some rows; elsewhere it reads once, few, many or a size class.

d_gene	v_gene	abundance	j_gene	CDR3aa	CDR3nt
-	TRBV5-6	-	TRBJ1-2	CASSLLAGTKNYGYTF	TGTGCCAGCAGCTTGCTGGCCGGGACAAAAAACTATGGCTACACCTTC
-	TRBV3-1	-	TRBJ2-7	CASSQEPRSPYEQYF	TGTGCCAGCAGCCAAGAACCCAGATCCCCCTACGAGCAGTACTTC
-	TRBV21-1	-	TRBJ2-5	CASSKAASPGGCNEQYF	TGTGCCAGCAGCAAAGCGGCAAGCCCAGGGGGGTGCAATGAGCAGTACTTC
TRBD1	TRBV7-2	few	TRBJ2-7	CATSTGTGRGEQYF	TGTGCCACATCAACCGGGACAGGGAGAGGCGAGCAGTACTTC
-	TRBV6-5	-	TRBJ2-5	CASSFLRQEGQYF	TGTGCCAGCAGTTTTCTCAGACAGGAAGGGCAGTACTTC
-	TRBV3-1	many	TRBJ2-5	CASSQGLNVETQYF	TGTGCCAGCAGCCAAGGGTTGAACGTGGAGACCCAGTACTTC
TRBD2	TRBV20-1	-	TRBJ2-7	CSASLPSGGDEQYF	TGCAGTGCTAGTCTTCCTAGCGGGGGAGATGAGCAGTACTTC
-	TRBV28	-	TRBJ1-4	CAISTGGWEKLFF	TGTGCCATCTCGACGGGGGGCTGGGAAAAACTGTTTTTT
TRBD2	TRBV20-1	few	TRBJ2-7	CSARDLSLAGAYEQYF	TGCAGTGCTAGAGACCTGTCGCTAGCGGGTGCCTACGAGCAGTACTTC
-	TRBV4-3	once	TRBJ2-5	CASSQDEGEETQYF	TGCGCCAGCAGCCAAGATGAGGGGGAGGAGACCCAGTACTTC
TRBD1	TRBV4-1	-	TRBJ1-6	CASSQETTGVNSPLHF	TGCGCCAGCAGCCAAGAAACGACAGGGGTGAATTCACCCCTCCACTTT
TRBD1	TRBV20-1	-	TRBJ2-7	CSARDTLQWTGRYEQYF	TGCAGTGCTAGAGATACACTTCAGTGGACAGGGCGCTACGAGCAGTACTTC
-	TRBV21-1	-	TRBJ1-6	CASSMPGHDGSPPHF	TGTGCCAGCAGCATGCCCGGCCACGACGGTTCACCCCCCCACTTT
TRBD2	TRBV13	-	TRBJ2-3	CASSSSGTSFRASTDTQYF	TGTGCCAGCAGCTCGTCCGGGACTAGTTTTAGGGCTAGCACAGATACGCAGTATTTT
TRBD2	TRBV12-3/TRBV12-4	-	TRBJ2-4	CASSFPFASGSPGAKNIQYF	TGTGCCAGCAGTTTCCCCTTTGCTAGCGGGAGCCCCGGGGCCAAAAACATTCAGTACTTC
-	TRBV7-9	-	TRBJ2-7	CASSFRFGGEQYF	TGTGCCAGCAGCTTTCGGTTCGGCGGCGAGCAGTACTTC
-	TRBV10-3	-	TRBJ2-3	CAISEKQSTDTQYF	TGTGCCATCAGTGAGAAACAGAGCACAGATACGCAGTATTTT
TRBD1	TRBV29-1	-	TRBJ2-7	CSVAPGVGTGTEQYF	TGCAGCGTCGCCCCTGGGGTCGGGACAGGGACCGAGCAGTACTTC
-	TRBV18	-	TRBJ1-1	CAGSPQMNTEAFF	TGTGCCGGCTCACCGCAGATGAACACTGAAGCTTTCTTT
-	TRBV28	-	TRBJ2-3	CASSFPGLGTDTQYF	TGTGCCAGCAGTTTCCCGGGGCTAGGCACAGATACGCAGTATTTT
TRBD2	TRBV6-5	-	TRBJ2-2	CASFTRLAGRSGELFF	TGTGCCAGCTTTACGCGACTAGCGGGAAGGTCCGGGGAGCTGTTTTTT
-	TRBV6-5	-	TRBJ2-7	CASSYSPAQGGSHYEQYF	TGTGCCAGCAGTTACTCCCCTGCGCAGGGGGGCTCTCACTACGAGCAGTACTTC
-	TRBV28	few	TRBJ2-7	CASSLGPGGGSYEQYF	TGTGCCAGCAGTTTGGGGCCTGGGGGGGGCTCATACGAGCAGTACTTC